The sequence of this TCR beta chain was determined in a study of T cell responses to AZD1222 COVID-19 vaccine. Points from the study as a whole: There were mostly white British donors and more females than males, and clonal diversity was possibly underestimated. Spike-specific TCR breadth and depth were elevated following two AZD1222 doses. Spike was spanned by vaccine-associated CD4 TCRs, with dominance at 160-218 and 743-854.

CDR1 is SEHNR, CDR2 FQNEAQ, per germline (reference sequence). V trimming: 5 bases; J trimming: 8 bases; junction bases outside the gene matches: 8. CDR3 size: 15 residues. TCRdb's copy holds only in-frame clones and misses some; the assay was immunoSEQ multiplex PCR. In the table there are some 180,000 clones, around 93% of which are singletons. Notes on this clone: Its antigen remains unknown.

The gene calls are TRBV7-9 and TRBJ1-4; 10 nucleotides line up with TRBD1. The specimen comprised peripheral blood, sampled 28 days after the second dose of the MenACWY control vaccine. The origin of this receptor is an adult who received the MenACWY meningococcal vaccine as a control. CDR3 residues: CASSKSGTGEEKLFF. As DNA, the CDR3 is TGTGCCAGCAGCAAGTCCGGGACAGGGGAGGAAAAACTGTTTTTT.